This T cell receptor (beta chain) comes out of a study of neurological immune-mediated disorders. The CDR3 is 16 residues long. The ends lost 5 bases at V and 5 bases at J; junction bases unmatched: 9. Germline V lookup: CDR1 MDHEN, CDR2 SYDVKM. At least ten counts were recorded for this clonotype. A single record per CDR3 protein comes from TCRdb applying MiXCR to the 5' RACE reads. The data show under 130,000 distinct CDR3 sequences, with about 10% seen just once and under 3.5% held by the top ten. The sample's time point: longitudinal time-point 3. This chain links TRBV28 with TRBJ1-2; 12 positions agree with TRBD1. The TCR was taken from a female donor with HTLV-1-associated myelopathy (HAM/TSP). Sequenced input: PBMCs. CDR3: CASSQRRDRGRYGYTF. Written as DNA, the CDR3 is TGTGCCAGCAGTCAAAGGCGGGACAGGGGGCGTTATGGCTACACCTTC.